This entry lists 15 T cell receptor beta chains sequenced from one sample in a study of blood T cell repertoires in COVID-19. Measured with immunoSEQ multiplex PCR; TCRdb has only the in-frame clones, and not every one. The repertoire consists of some 180,000 clones, with around 85% occurring once and the leading ten covering 6% to 6.5%. What was sequenced was PBMCs or T cells enriched from blood (not recorded which). Receptor source: a middle-aged man who had recovered from COVID-19.

The chain couples TRBV20-1 to TRBJ1-5, with 7 bases fitting TRBD1. CDR1 DFQATT and CDR2 SNEGSKA come from the germline V gene (reference sequence). This CDR3 spans 14 amino acids. The junction had 5 bases not matched to a gene; V was cut back by 6 bases and J by 0 bases. CDR3 in amino acids: CSASGTASNQPQHF. The CDR3 nucleotides read TGCAGTGCGAGTGGGACAGCTAGCAATCAGCCCCAGCATTTT.

The genes are TRBV30 and TRBJ1-2, with a weak D call TRBD1 (6 bases). The germline CDR1 and CDR2 sequences are GTSNPN and SVGIG (reference sequence). The germline V and J ends were trimmed by 2 bases and 6 bases, with 22 bases remaining between them. There are 16 residues in the CDR3. The CDR3 here is CAWSTSRQGIFNGYTF. The CDR3 DNA reads TGTGCCTGGAGTACCTCCCGGCAGGGGATTTTTAATGGCTACACCTTC.

The V and J genes are TRBV12-3 or TRBV12-4 and TRBJ1-2; D is perhaps TRBD1 (6 bases). Trimming cost V 3 bases and J 2 bases, with 7 bases left between them. CDR3 length equals 13 residues. CDR3 sequence (DNA): TGTGCCAGCAGTTTGAGGGGGAACTATGGCTACACCTTC. This codes for CASSLRGNYGYTF.

The chain joins TRBV25-1 to TRBJ1-2; no definite D call. Germline CDR1 reads MGHDK; CDR2 reads SYGVNS. Trimming removed 6 bases from V and 7 bases from J, with 12 bases in between. The CDR3 runs 12 residues. The CDR3 DNA reads TGTGCCAGCAGCACGGGAAATGGTGGCTACACCTTC. This sequence encodes CASSTGNGGYTF.

This chain joins TRBV5-1 and TRBJ1-3, with D possibly TRBD1 on 5 matching bases. The CDR3 totals 14 residues. Trimming left V 0 bases short and J 5 bases short, with 9 bases between. From germline, CDR1 is SGHRS and CDR2 YFSETQ. The CDR3 spells CASSLEGVRNTIYF. In DNA form, the CDR3 reads TGCGCCAGCAGCTTGGAAGGGGTTAGAAACACCATATATTTT. The full variable domain, its missing parts supplied by reference TRBV5-1 and TRBJ1-3, is KAGVTQTPRYLIKTRGQQVTLSCSPISGHRSVSWYQQTPGQGLQFLFEYFSETQRNKGNFPGRFSGRQFSNSRSEMNVSTLELGDSALYLCASSLEGVRNTIYFGEGSWLTVV.

The chain links TRBV6-5 to TRBJ1-5, with D perhaps matching TRBD1 (5 bases). This CDR3 is 14 amino acids long. CDR1 is MNHEY and CDR2 is SVGAGI in the germline V gene. Trimming took off 6 bases at V and 3 bases at J, with 12 bases between the two ends. DNA of the CDR3: TGTGCCAGCAGGAGCAGGGTACTCAATCAGCCCCAGCATTTT. It translates to CASRSRVLNQPQHF.

This chain joins TRBV27 and TRBJ1-1, with 7 bases lining up with TRBD1. CDR1 MNHEY and CDR2 SMNVEV come from the germline V gene (reference sequence). V lost 7 bases to trimming and J lost 0 bases; unmatched junction nucleotides: 14. The CDR3 totals 17 residues. CDR3: CASIRMEGGAVNTEAFF. The CDR3 nucleotides are TGTGCCAGCATTAGAATGGAAGGGGGCGCGGTGAACACTGAAGCTTTCTTT.

The rearrangement uses TRBV7-2 and TRBJ1-2; D remains ambiguous. Germline CDR1 is SGHTA and CDR2 is FQGNSA. Deletions cut 2 bases from V and 7 bases from J, with 11 bases between. The CDR3 is 13 amino acids. The CDR3 here is CASSLLHAGGYTF. In nucleotides, the CDR3 is TGTGCCAGCAGCTTACTCCACGCCGGTGGCTACACCTTC. The whole variable domain, filled in from reference TRBV7-2 and TRBJ1-2, reads GAGVSQSPSNKVTEKGKDVELRCDPISGHTALYWYRQSLGQGLEFLIYFQGNSAPDKSGLPSDRFSAERTGGSVSTLTIQRTQQEDSAVYLCASSLLHAGGYTFGSGTRLTVV.

This rearrangement joins TRBV13 to TRBJ1-3; 7 bases are a match to TRBD1. The junction had 3 bases not matched to a gene; V was cut back by 1 base and J by 3 bases. CDR1 and CDR2 from the germline V gene are PRHDT and FYEKMQ (reference sequence). This CDR3 spans 15 amino acids. DNA of the CDR3: TGTGCCAGCAGCTTAGAGGGGGCATATGGAAACACCATATATTTT. Protein sequence: CASSLEGAYGNTIYF. The full variable domain, with the rest looked up from reference TRBV13 and TRBJ1-3, is AAGVIQSPRHLIKEKRETATLKCYPIPRHDTVYWYQQGPGQDPQFLISFYEKMQSDKGSIPDRFSAQQFSDYHSELNMSSLELGDSALYFCASSLEGAYGNTIYFGEGSWLTVV.

The chain carries TRBV18 and TRBJ1-3, with D maybe TRBD1 (5 bases). CDR1 KGHSH and CDR2 LQKENI come from the germline V gene. V lost 3 bases and J lost 0, with 12 bases in between. This CDR3 is built from 16 residues. The CDR3 protein is CASSPEGRSSGNTIYF. The DNA for the CDR3 is TGTGCCAGCTCACCGGAGGGACGGAGCTCTGGAAACACCATATATTTT.

This rearrangement joins TRBV19 to TRBJ1-1; D is perhaps TRBD1 (5 bases). The V gene's germline CDR1 is LNHDA and CDR2 SQIVND (reference sequence). V was shortened by 0 bases and J by 3 bases, with 11 bases between the two germline ends. CDR3 length: 15 amino acids. The CDR3 DNA follows: TGTGCCAGTAGTATAGATCAGGGAAGGTACACTGAAGCTTTCTTT. Amino acids: CASSIDQGRYTEAFF.

This chain connects TRBV7-9 to TRBJ2-7; perhaps TRBD1 as D (5 bases). The CDR3 sequence is 12 residues long. CDR1 and CDR2 (germline): SEHNR, FQNEAQ (reference sequence). Trimming stripped 6 bases from V and 6 bases from J, with 12 bases between. The chain's CDR3 is CASSQRQPEQYF. The CDR3 nucleotides read TGTGCCAGCAGTCAAAGACAGCCCGAGCAGTACTTC.

J is TRBJ1-4 and V is TRBV19; D not resolved. Germline V gives CDR1 LNHDA, CDR2 SQIVND (reference sequence). The CDR3 spans 15 residues. Between the trimmed V and J ends, which lost 4 bases and 4 bases, there was a span of 13 bases. CDR3 loop: CASSTGGLFNEKLFF. The CDR3 nucleotides read TGTGCCAGTAGTACCGGAGGGCTTTTTAATGAAAAACTGTTTTTT.

The chain uses TRBV19 and TRBJ2-2; 7 nucleotides align to TRBD2. Germline CDR1 is LNHDA and CDR2 is SQIVND (reference sequence). The CDR3 has 17 amino acids. V lost 7 bases to trimming and J lost 2 bases; unmatched junction nucleotides: 13. CDR3 nucleotide sequence: TGTGCCAGTACCACCCGTGGGTTAGCGGGTAACACCGGGGAGCTGTTTTTT. Its protein product is CASTTRGLAGNTGELFF. Complete variable domain (other parts from reference TRBV19 and TRBJ2-2): DGGITQSPKYLFRKEGQNVTLSCEQNLNHDAMYWYRQDPGQGLRLIYYSQIVNDFQKGDIAEGYSVSREKKESFPLTVTSAQKNPTAFYLCASTTRGLAGNTGELFFGEGSRLTVL.

Written as DNA, the CDR3 is TGTGCCTGGAGTGGGGGCAGCTTTAGCAATCAGCCCCAGCATTTT. It yields the protein CAWSGGSFSNQPQHF. The rearrangement uses TRBV30 and TRBJ1-5; weak D call: TRBD1 (5 bases). Trimming cost V 1 base and J 0 bases, with 10 bases left between them. Per the germline V gene, CDR1 is GTSNPN and CDR2 is SVGIG (reference sequence). The CDR3 loop spans 15 amino acids. The full variable domain, its missing parts supplied by reference TRBV30 and TRBJ1-5, is SQTIHQWPATLVQPVGSPLSLECTVEGTSNPNLYWYRQAAGRGLQLLFYSVGIGQISSEVPQNLSASRPQDRQFILSSKKLLLSDSGFYLCAWSGGSFSNQPQHFGDGTRLSIL.